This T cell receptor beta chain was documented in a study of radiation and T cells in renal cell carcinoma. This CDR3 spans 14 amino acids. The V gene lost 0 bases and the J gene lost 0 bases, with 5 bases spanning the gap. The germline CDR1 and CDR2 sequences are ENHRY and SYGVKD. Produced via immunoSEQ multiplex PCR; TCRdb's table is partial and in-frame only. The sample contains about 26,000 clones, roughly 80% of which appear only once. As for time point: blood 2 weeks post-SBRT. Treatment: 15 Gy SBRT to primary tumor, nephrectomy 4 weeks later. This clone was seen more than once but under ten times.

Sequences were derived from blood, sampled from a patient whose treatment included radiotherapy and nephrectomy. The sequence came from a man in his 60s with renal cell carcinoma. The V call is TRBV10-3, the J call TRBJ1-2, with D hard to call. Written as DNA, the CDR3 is TGTGCCATCAGTGAGTCTACCGCTAACTATGGCTACACCTTC. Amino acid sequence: CAISESTANYGYTF.